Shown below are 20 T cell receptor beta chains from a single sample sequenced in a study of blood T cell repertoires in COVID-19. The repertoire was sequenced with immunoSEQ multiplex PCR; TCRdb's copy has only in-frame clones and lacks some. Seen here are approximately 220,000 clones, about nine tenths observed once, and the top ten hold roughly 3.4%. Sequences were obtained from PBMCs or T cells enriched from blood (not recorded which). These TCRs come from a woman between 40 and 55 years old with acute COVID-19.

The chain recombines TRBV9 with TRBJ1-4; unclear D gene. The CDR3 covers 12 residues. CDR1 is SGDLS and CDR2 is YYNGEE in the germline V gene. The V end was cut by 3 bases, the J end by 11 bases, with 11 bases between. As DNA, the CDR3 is TGTGCCAGCAGCGCCAATAATCGGAAACTGTTTTTT. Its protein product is CASSANNRKLFF.

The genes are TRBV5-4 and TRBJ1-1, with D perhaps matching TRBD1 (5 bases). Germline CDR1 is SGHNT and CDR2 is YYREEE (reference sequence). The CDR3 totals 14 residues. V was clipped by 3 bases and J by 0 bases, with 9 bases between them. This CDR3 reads CASSWGGLNTEAFF. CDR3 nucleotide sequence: TGTGCCAGCAGCTGGGGCGGATTGAACACTGAAGCTTTCTTT.

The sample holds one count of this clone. As DNA, the CDR3 is TGTGCCAGCGGGATGACAGGGGGCGGAGAGACCCAGTACTTC. Its translation is CASGMTGGGETQYF. V and J are TRBV9 and TRBJ2-5; 10 nucleotides line up with TRBD1. This CDR3 is built from 14 residues. Germline V lookup: CDR1 SGDLS, CDR2 YYNGEE. V shed 7 bases, J shed 4 bases, and the junction held 7 bases outside the gene matches.

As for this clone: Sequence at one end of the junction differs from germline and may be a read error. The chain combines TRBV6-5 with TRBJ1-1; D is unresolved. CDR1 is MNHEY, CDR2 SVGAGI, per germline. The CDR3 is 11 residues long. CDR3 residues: CASKENAEAFF. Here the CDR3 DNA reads TGTGCCAGCAAAGAGAACGCTGAAGCTTTCTTT.

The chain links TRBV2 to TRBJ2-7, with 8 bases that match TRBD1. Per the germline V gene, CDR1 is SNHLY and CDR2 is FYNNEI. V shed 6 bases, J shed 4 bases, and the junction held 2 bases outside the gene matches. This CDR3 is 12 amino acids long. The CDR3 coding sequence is TGTGCCAGCAGCGACAGGGGTTACGAGCAGTACGTC. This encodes CASSDRGYEQYV.

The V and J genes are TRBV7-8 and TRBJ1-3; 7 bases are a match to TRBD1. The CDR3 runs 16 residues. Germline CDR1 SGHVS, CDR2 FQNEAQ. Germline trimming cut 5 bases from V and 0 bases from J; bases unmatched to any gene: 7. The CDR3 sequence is CASSPTGAYSGNTIYF. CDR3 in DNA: TGTGCCAGCAGCCCCACAGGGGCGTACTCTGGAAACACCATATATTTT.

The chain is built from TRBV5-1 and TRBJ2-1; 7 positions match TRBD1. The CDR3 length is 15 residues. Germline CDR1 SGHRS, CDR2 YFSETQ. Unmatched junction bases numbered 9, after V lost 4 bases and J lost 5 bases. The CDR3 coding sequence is TGCGCCAGCAGCCGCGACAGGGATGGGCACAATGAGCAGTTCTTC. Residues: CASSRDRDGHNEQFF.

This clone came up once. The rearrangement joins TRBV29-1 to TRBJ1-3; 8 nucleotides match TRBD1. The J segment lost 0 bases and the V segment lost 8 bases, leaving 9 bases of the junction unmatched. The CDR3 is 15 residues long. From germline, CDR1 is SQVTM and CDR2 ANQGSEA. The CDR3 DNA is TGCAGCACGCAGGACAGGGCCAACTCTGGAAACACCATATATTTT. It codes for CSTQDRANSGNTIYF.

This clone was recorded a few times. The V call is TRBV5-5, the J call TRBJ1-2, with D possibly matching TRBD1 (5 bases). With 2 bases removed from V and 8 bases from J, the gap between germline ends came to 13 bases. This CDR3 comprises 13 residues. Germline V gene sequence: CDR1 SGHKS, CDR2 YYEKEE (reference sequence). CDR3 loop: CASSLGAIGGYTF. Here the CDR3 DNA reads TGTGCCAGCAGCTTAGGGGCGATCGGAGGCTACACCTTC.

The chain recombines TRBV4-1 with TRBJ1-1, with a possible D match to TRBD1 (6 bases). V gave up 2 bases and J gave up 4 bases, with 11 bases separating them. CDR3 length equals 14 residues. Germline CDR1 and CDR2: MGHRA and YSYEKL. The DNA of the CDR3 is TGCGCCAGCAGCCAAAACCTACAGGGCACTGAAGCTTTCTTT. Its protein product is CASSQNLQGTEAFF.

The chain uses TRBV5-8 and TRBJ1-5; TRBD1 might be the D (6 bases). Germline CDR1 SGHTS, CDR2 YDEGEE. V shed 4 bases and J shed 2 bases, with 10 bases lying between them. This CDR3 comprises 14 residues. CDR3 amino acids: CASSNRAGNQPQHF. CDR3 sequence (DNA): TGTGCCAGCAGCAACAGGGCGGGCAATCAGCCCCAGCATTTT.

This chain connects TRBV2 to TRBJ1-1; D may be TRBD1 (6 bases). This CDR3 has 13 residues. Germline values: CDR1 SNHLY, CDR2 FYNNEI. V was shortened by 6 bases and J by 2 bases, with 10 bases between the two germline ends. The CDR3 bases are TGTGCCAGCAGGGGACACCCCAACACTGAAGCTTTCTTT. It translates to CASRGHPNTEAFF.

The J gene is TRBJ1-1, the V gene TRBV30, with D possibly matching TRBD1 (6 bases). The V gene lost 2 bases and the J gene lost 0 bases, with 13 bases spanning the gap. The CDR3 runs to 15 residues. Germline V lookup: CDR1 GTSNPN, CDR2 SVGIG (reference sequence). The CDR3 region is CAWSRSQGMNTEAFF. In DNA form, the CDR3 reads TGTGCCTGGAGTCGTAGTCAGGGGATGAACACTGAAGCTTTCTTT.

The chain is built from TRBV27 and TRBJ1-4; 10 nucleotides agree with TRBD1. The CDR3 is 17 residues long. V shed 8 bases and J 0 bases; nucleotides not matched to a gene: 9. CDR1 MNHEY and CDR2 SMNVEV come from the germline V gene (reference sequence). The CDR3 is CASGSGTGVATNEKLFF. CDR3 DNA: TGTGCCAGCGGTTCCGGGACAGGGGTGGCAACTAATGAAAAACTGTTTTTT. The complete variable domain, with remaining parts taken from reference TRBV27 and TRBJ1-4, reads EAQVTQNPRYLITVTGKKLTVTCSQNMNHEYMSWYRQDPGLGLRQIYYSMNVEVTDKGDVPEGYKVSRKEKRNFPLILESPSPNQTSLYFCASGSGTGVATNEKLFFGSGTQLSVL.

The CDR3 loop reads CASSMQANQPQHF. The CDR3 DNA reads TGTGCCAGCTCGATGCAGGCGAATCAGCCCCAGCATTTT. The chain carries TRBV18 and TRBJ1-5; D unclear. Germline V lookup: CDR1 KGHSH, CDR2 LQKENI. The CDR3 extends over 13 amino acids. Deletions cut 6 bases from V and 4 bases from J, with 10 bases between.

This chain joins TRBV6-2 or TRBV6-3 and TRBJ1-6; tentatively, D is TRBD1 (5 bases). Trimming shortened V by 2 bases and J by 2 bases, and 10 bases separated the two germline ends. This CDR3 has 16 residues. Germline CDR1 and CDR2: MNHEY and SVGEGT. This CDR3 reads CASSYKGVTYNSPLHF. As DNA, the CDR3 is TGTGCCAGCAGTTACAAAGGGGTTACCTATAATTCACCCCTCCACTTT.

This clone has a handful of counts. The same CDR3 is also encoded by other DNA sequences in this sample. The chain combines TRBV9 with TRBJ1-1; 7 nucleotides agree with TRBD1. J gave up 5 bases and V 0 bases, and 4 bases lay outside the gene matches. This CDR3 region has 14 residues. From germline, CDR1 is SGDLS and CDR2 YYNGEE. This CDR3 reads CASSVESRGTEAFF. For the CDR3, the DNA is TGTGCCAGCAGCGTAGAGTCCAGGGGGACTGAAGCTTTCTTT.

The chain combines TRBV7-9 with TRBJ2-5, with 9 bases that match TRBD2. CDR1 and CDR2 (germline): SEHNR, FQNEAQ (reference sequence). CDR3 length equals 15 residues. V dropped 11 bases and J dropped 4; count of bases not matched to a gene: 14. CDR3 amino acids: CAVRVAGARGETQYF. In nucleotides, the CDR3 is TGTGCCGTCCGGGTAGCGGGGGCCAGGGGAGAGACCCAGTACTTC. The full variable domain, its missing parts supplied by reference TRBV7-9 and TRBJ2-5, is DTGVSQNPRHKITKRGQNVTFRCDPISEHNRLYWYRQTLGQGPEFLTYFQNEAQLEKSRLLSDRFSAERPKGSFSTLEIQRTEQGDSAMYLCAVRVAGARGETQYFGPGTRLLVL.

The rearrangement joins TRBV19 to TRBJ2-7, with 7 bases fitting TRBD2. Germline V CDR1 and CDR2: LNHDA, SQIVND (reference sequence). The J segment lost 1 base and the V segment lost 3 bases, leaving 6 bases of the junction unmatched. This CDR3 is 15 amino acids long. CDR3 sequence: CASSIPGLGSYEQYF. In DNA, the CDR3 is TGTGCCAGTAGTATCCCAGGACTAGGATCCTACGAGCAGTACTTC.

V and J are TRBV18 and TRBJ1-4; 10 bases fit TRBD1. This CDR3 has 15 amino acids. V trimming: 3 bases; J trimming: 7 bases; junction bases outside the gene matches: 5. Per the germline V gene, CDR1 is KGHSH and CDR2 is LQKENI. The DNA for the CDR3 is TGTGCCAGCTCACCTTTGACAGGGGGCAGTGAAAAACTGTTTTTT. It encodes CASSPLTGGSEKLFF.